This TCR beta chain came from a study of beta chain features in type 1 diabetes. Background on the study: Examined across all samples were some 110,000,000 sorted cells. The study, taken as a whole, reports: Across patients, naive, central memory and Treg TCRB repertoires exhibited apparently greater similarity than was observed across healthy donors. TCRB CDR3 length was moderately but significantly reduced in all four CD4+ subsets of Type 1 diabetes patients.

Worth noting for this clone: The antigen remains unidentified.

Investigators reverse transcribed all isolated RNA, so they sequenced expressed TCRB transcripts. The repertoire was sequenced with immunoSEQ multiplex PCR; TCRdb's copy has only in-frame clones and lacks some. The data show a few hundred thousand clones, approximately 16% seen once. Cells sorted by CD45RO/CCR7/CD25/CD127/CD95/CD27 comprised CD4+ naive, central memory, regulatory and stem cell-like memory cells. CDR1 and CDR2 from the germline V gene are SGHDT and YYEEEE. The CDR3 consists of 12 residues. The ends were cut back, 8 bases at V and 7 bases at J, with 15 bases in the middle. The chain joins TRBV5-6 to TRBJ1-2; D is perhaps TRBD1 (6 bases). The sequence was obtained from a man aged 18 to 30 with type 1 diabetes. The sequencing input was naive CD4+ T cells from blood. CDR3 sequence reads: CASGPRGGGYTF. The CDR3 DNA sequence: TGTGCCAGTGGCCCCAGGGGCGGTGGCTACACCTTC.